One T cell receptor (beta chain) is described in this entry. Its antigen has not been determined. Base qualities are not recorded, but no much larger clone differs from it by a single base. Other DNA sequences within the sample encode an identical CDR3. This entry comes from a study of blood T cell repertoires in COVID-19 (dated by TCRdb to about 2020). In terms of the full investigation: Samples covering the acute and convalescent phases of COVID-19 were provided by collaborators in the United States, Italy and Spain. The prospective study material was composed of cDNA or gDNA derived from T cells, B-cell-depleted T cells, or PBMCs. Deeply sampled blood TCRbeta repertoires from subjects exposed to, actively infected with, or recovered from COVID-19 were included in the dataset. The repertoires were made available in a free public database intended to serve as a resource for research on the immune response to SARS-CoV-2. Samples were obtained from the ongoing ImmuneRACE study (first 160 participants) and from over a thousand subjects provided by 6 global collaborators. Sample metadata almost always included a de-identified subject ID, COVID-19 status, age in years and sex. HLA class I and class II types, where available, came from metadata supplied by the sample provider rather than from assay-based typing.

Beyond this particular receptor, the publication reports: The quantity of clinical and demographic metadata differed by source and by participant and was supplied without curation.

For CDR1 and CDR2, the germline V gene (reference sequence) lists LGHDT and YNNKEL. The CDR3 goes from the cysteine to the phenylalanine over 14 residues. Left in the record is the CDR3 DNA by itself, 42 bases read in frame from the first base. Here V drops 2 bases and J drops 4 bases, and the junction holds 0 bases not matched to any gene. Whole blood was collected in K2EDTA tubes by collaborating institutions according to the institutions' own protocols. For TCRbeta analysis, collaborators shipped samples as frozen whole blood, isolated PBMCs, or DNA extracted from either of those sample types. TCRbeta CDR3 regions were amplified from genomic DNA by means of the immunoSEQ Assay, a bias-controlled multiplex PCR. The original pipeline was this. The number of nucleated cells in each sample was estimated from the amplification of reference gene primers within the assay. To quantify the absolute abundance of each unique TCRbeta CDR3 rearrangement, sequence reads were collapsed and filtered. For each sample, productive Simpson clonality was calculated as the square root of Simpson's diversity index across productive rearrangements. TCRdb provides this immuneACCESS table in a form limited to in-frame rearrangements. Some clones are lacking; in checked studies, under half of them reflect an unresolved V gene, and why the rest are absent is not known. The DNA was the basis for D and trimming; V, J and clone size are from that table. In all, the sample holds about 270,000 clones, and 70% to 90% of those were seen once. Of the sample, 11% falls within the top ten clones.

The specimen was peripheral blood. The sequence is built from TRBV3-1 (or the pseudogene TRBV3-2) and TRBJ2-2; TRBD2 lines up with 8 middle nucleotides. This sequence was found in a woman between 65 and 79 years old with acute or convalescent COVID-19. The nucleotides are TGTGCCAGCAGCCAACGGGGGGGCACCGGGGAGCTGTTTTTT. It specifies CASSQRGGTGELFF.